The 27 T cell receptor beta chains below were found in one sample sequenced in a study of graft-versus-host responses after intestinal transplantation. These receptors lack a known antigen. The method was immunoSEQ multiplex PCR; TCRdb's version includes in-frame clones alone and lacks a portion of them. The data contain around 26,000 clones, roughly four fifths of them singletons. This sample comprised unstimulated CD8+ T cells sorted from spleen or lymph node cells, obtained before transplant. The receptors here all came from a human donor who was the organ donor for an intestinal transplant.

V gene TRBV28 combines with J gene TRBJ2-5; D uncertain. There are 14 residues in the CDR3. Trimming left V 7 bases short and J 3 bases short, with 15 bases between. The germline CDR1 and CDR2 sequences are MDHEN and SYDVKM. The DNA for the CDR3 is TGTGCCAGCACCCCTTTCGAGAAGAAAGAGACCCAGTACTTC. This encodes CASTPFEKKETQYF.

V gene TRBV19 combines with J gene TRBJ2-1; D is uncertain. CDR3 size: 11 residues. Germline CDR1 LNHDA, CDR2 SQIVND (reference sequence). The V and J ends lost 4 bases and 6 bases respectively, with 4 bases between them. CDR3 sequence (DNA): TGTGCCAGTAGTACTAGCAATGAGCAGTTCTTC. This gives the protein CASSTSNEQFF.

The rearrangement joins TRBV7-9 to TRBJ2-1, with 7 nucleotides matching TRBD2. V dropped 0 bases and J dropped 15; count of bases not matched to a gene: 5. The CDR3 is 12 amino acids. The germline V gene has CDR1 SEHNR and CDR2 FQNEAQ (reference sequence). The CDR3 spells CASSLAGGPRFF. In nucleotides, the CDR3 is TGTGCCAGCAGCTTAGCGGGAGGGCCTAGGTTCTTC.

The chain recombines TRBV9 with TRBJ1-6; D gene unclear. Germline CDR1 is SGDLS and CDR2 is YYNGEE. This CDR3 has 12 amino acids. The V gene lost 6 bases and the J gene lost 7 bases, with 8 bases spanning the gap. CDR3 nucleotide sequence: TGTGCCAGCAATGAGGGAAATTCACCCCTCCACTTT. Residues: CASNEGNSPLHF.

This sequence joins TRBV11-2 and TRBJ1-1, with D unresolved. Germline V lookup: CDR1 SGHAT, CDR2 FQNNGV. V lost 5 bases and J lost 1, with 8 bases in between. The CDR3 has 13 amino acids. Here the CDR3 DNA reads TGTGCCAGCAGCGGTCGACGGAACACTGAAGCTTTCTTT. Protein product: CASSGRRNTEAFF. The full variable domain, with the rest looked up from reference TRBV11-2 and TRBJ1-1, is EAGVAQSPRYKIIEKRQSVAFWCNPISGHATLYWYQQILGQGPKLLIQFQNNGVVDDSQLPKDRFSAERLKGVDSTLKIQPAKLEDSAVYLCASSGRRNTEAFFGQGTRLTVV.

This clone was seen more than once but under ten times. This chain links TRBV15 with TRBJ1-2; D unclear. V lost 0 bases and J lost 2, with 1 base in between. The CDR3 is 12 amino acids. Germline V lookup: CDR1 LNHNV, CDR2 YYDKDF (reference sequence). The CDR3 is CATSRDNYGYTF. The CDR3 DNA reads as TGTGCCACCAGCAGAGACAACTATGGCTACACCTTC.

V and J are TRBV6-1 and TRBJ1-5; unclear D gene. This CDR3 has 14 residues. Germline CDR1 reads MNHNS; CDR2 reads SASEGT. The V end lost 2 bases, the J end lost 6 bases, and 11 bases lay between the germline ends. CDR3 in amino acids: CASSEMRFGQPQHF. The CDR3 region has the DNA TGTGCCAGCAGTGAAATGAGATTTGGTCAGCCCCAGCATTTT.

The chain carries TRBV4-3 and TRBJ1-6; D is unclear. CDR3 length: 17 residues. Per the germline V gene, CDR1 is LGHNA and CDR2 is YSLEER. The V end was cut by 3 bases, the J end by 4 bases, with 16 bases between. This CDR3 reads CASSQNFRPRYNSPLHF. CDR3 in DNA: TGCGCCAGCAGCCAGAACTTCAGGCCCCGTTATAATTCACCCCTCCACTTT.

This chain joins TRBV11-1 and TRBJ2-1; 14 nucleotides agree with TRBD2. Trimming took 5 bases from V and 10 from J; bases not matched to a gene: 10. CDR3 size: 16 residues. CDR1 is SGHAT and CDR2 is FQDESV in the germline V gene (reference sequence). The CDR3 protein is CASSHGLAGGSWEQFF. The CDR3 nucleotides are TGTGCCAGCAGCCACGGACTAGCGGGAGGCTCTTGGGAGCAGTTCTTC.

This chain uses TRBV5-4 with TRBJ1-2; 8 positions match TRBD1. V was pared by 2 bases and J by 6 bases, with 3 bases of the junction left unmatched. The CDR3 totals 13 residues. Germline assignment: CDR1 SGHNT and CDR2 YYREEE (reference sequence). CDR3 amino acids: CASSFTGGNGYTF. The CDR3 region has the DNA TGTGCCAGCAGCTTCACAGGGGGAAATGGCTACACCTTC.

The chain employs TRBV19 and TRBJ2-5; D might be TRBD2 (6 bases). With 1 base removed from V and 9 bases from J, the gap between germline ends came to 9 bases. The germline gives CDR1 LNHDA, CDR2 SQIVND (reference sequence). CDR3 length: 12 residues. Here the CDR3 reads CASSIGAGSQYF. CDR3 in DNA: TGTGCCAGTAGTATAGGGGCGGGATCCCAGTACTTC.

This chain uses TRBV14 with TRBJ2-3; 7 nucleotides align to TRBD1. After removal of 1 base from V and 12 bases from J, the junction contained 10 bases not matched to a gene. Germline V gene lookup returns CDR1 SGHDN and CDR2 FVKESK. The CDR3 runs to 14 residues. The CDR3, as DNA: TGTGCCAGCAGCCAAGGACAGGGAGCGGATTATCAGTATTTT. This sequence encodes CASSQGQGADYQYF.

This chain joins TRBV4-1 and TRBJ2-7; weak D call: TRBD1 (6 bases). Germline V gene lookup returns CDR1 MGHRA and CDR2 YSYEKL. The CDR3 covers 16 residues. V gave up 4 bases and J gave up 3 bases, with 19 bases separating them. CDR3 DNA sequence: TGCGCCAGCAGCCTCACCTGGGGGCAGCTTGACTACGAGCAGTACTTC. Translated, it gives CASSLTWGQLDYEQYF.

This clone has more than one count but fewer than ten. V gene TRBV11-2 combines with J gene TRBJ2-4, with D perhaps TRBD2 (5 bases). The CDR3 is 16 residues long. V was clipped by 5 bases and J by 7 bases, with 21 bases between them. Per germline, CDR1 SGHAT and CDR2 FQNNGV. CDR3 amino acids: CASSPRETPRRNIQYF. CDR3 in DNA: TGTGCCAGCAGCCCACGAGAGACACCCCGGAGGAACATTCAGTACTTC.

The chain employs TRBV9 and TRBJ1-6; possible D gene TRBD1, 5 bases. The V gene lost 0 bases and the J gene lost 7 bases, with 5 bases spanning the gap. The V gene's germline CDR1 is SGDLS and CDR2 YYNGEE. The CDR3 covers 13 residues. The CDR3 DNA reads TGTGCCAGCAGCGTAGGGGGGAATTCACCCCTCCACTTT. Encoded protein: CASSVGGNSPLHF.

The chain links TRBV25-1 to TRBJ1-5; D call uncertain. Germline lookup yields CDR1 MGHDK and CDR2 SYGVNS. The CDR3 is 15 residues long. Trimming shortened V by 3 bases and J by 6 bases, and 15 bases separated the two germline ends. This chain's CDR3 is CASSDGPKLVQPQHF. CDR3 nucleotides: TGTGCCAGCAGTGATGGTCCCAAATTGGTTCAGCCCCAGCATTTT.

This clone showed up just once. This sequence joins TRBV9 and TRBJ2-5, with a tentative D call TRBD2 (6 bases). Germline V lookup: CDR1 SGDLS, CDR2 YYNGEE. V was cut by 0 bases and J by 1 base, with 7 bases left in between. This CDR3 has 14 residues. The DNA for the CDR3 is TGTGCCAGCAGCGTAGGCGGGGCCCAAGAGACCCAGTACTTC. Its protein is CASSVGGAQETQYF.

The rearrangement uses TRBV27 and TRBJ2-6; weak D call: TRBD1 (6 bases). CDR3 length equals 15 residues. Looked up from germline, CDR1 is MNHEY and CDR2 is SMNVEV (reference sequence). V was shortened by 5 bases and J by 2 bases, with 10 bases between the two germline ends. CDR3 sequence (DNA): TGTGCCAGCAGTGTACACAGGGCTGGGGCCAACGTCCTGACTTTC. Translated, it gives CASSVHRAGANVLTF.

CDR3 in DNA: TGTGCCGGAGTAGGAGGCACTGAAGCTTTCTTT. It encodes CAGVGGTEAFF. This chain links TRBV2 with TRBJ1-1; D is uncertain. The V end was cut by 11 bases, the J end by 4 bases, with 11 bases between. The CDR3 covers 11 residues. From germline, CDR1 is SNHLY and CDR2 FYNNEI.

In its sample, this clone was seen once. This rearrangement joins TRBV30 to TRBJ1-1, with unresolved D. Trimming took off 4 bases at V and 8 bases at J, with 11 bases between the two ends. In germline, CDR1 is GTSNPN, CDR2 SVGIG (reference sequence). CDR3 length: 11 amino acids. CDR3 nucleotide sequence: TGTGCCTGGAACCCCGCCAGAGAAGCTTTCTTT. It is translated as CAWNPAREAFF. Full variable domain (missing parts from reference TRBV30 and TRBJ1-1): SQTIHQWPATLVQPVGSPLSLECTVEGTSNPNLYWYRQAAGRGLQLLFYSVGIGQISSEVPQNLSASRPQDRQFILSSKKLLLSDSGFYLCAWNPAREAFFGQGTRLTVV.

The chain links TRBV7-8 to TRBJ2-7; D might be TRBD1 (5 bases). This CDR3 region has 17 residues. Germline V gene data show CDR1 as SGHVS and CDR2 as FQNEAQ. V was shortened by 4 bases and J by 0 bases, with 19 bases between the two germline ends. CDR3 sequence (DNA): TGTGCCAGCAGCTCTTACGAAGTGACAGCTACCTCCTACGAGCAGTACTTC. Translation gives CASSSYEVTATSYEQYF.

The chain recombines TRBV7-9 with TRBJ2-7; no firm D call. CDR1 SEHNR and CDR2 FQNEAQ come from the germline V gene (reference sequence). The CDR3 loop spans 13 amino acids. Trimming stripped 3 bases from V and 0 bases from J, with 6 bases between. CDR3 loop: CASSLGLSYEQYF. The CDR3 nucleotides read TGTGCCAGCAGCTTGGGCCTCTCCTACGAGCAGTACTTC.

This rearrangement joins TRBV29-1 to TRBJ2-3; 10 bases fit TRBD2. This CDR3 spans 13 amino acids. Germline V lookup: CDR1 SQVTM, CDR2 ANQGSEA. The CDR3 region is CTTAGGATDTQYF. Here the CDR3 DNA reads TGCACCACAGCGGGGGGGGCCACAGATACGCAGTATTTT.

CDR3 amino acids: CASSPGQYQETQYF. CDR3 DNA sequence: TGTGCCAGCAGCCCTGGACAGTACCAAGAGACCCAGTACTTC. The chain couples TRBV27 to TRBJ2-5, with a tentative D call TRBD1 (6 bases). V gave up 6 bases and J gave up 0 bases, with 11 bases separating them. Looked up from germline, CDR1 is MNHEY and CDR2 is SMNVEV (reference sequence). CDR3 size: 14 residues.

The genes are TRBV5-6 and TRBJ2-1; 7 nucleotides match TRBD2. Germline V gene lookup returns CDR1 SGHDT and CDR2 YYEEEE. With 2 bases clipped from V and 4 bases from J, the junction kept 6 bases outside the gene matches. CDR3 size: 15 residues. DNA for the CDR3: TGTGCCAGCAGCTTAGGCGGGGGAAAGTACAATGAGCAGTTCTTC. As protein: CASSLGGGKYNEQFF.

This chain connects TRBV7-9 to TRBJ2-7; D possibly uses TRBD1 or TRBD2 (5 bases each). The CDR3 has 14 residues. Trimming removed 4 bases at V and 2 bases at J, with 12 bases between. Germline V gene data show CDR1 as SEHNR and CDR2 as FQNEAQ (reference sequence). This CDR3 is CASSSGTEAYEQYF. The DNA of the CDR3 is TGTGCCAGCAGCTCCGGGACGGAAGCCTACGAGCAGTACTTC.

The genes are TRBV4-1 and TRBJ2-7; D unresolved. V shed 1 base and J shed 0 bases, with 10 bases lying between them. Germline CDR1 and CDR2: MGHRA and YSYEKL. This CDR3 has 15 amino acids. The CDR3 protein is CASSQVSGHSYEQYF. CDR3 bases: TGCGCCAGCAGCCAAGTTTCCGGGCACTCCTACGAGCAGTACTTC.